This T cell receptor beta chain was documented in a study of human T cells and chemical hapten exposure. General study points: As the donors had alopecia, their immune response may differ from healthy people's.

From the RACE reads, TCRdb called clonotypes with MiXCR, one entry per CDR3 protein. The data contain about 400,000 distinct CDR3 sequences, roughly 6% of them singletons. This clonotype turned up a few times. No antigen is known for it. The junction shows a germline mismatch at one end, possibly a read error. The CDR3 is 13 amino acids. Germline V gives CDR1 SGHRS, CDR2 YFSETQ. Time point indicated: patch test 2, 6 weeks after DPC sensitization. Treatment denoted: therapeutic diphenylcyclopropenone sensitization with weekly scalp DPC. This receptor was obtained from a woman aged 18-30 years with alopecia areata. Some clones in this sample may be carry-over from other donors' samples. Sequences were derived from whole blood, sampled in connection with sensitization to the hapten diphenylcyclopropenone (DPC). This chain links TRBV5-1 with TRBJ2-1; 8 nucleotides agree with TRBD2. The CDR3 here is CASSLAGGIQRLF. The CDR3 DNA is TGCGCCAGCAGCTTGGCGGGGGGGATCCAGAGGCTCTTC.